Following are 25 T cell receptor beta chains from one sample sequenced in a study of cytomegalovirus exposure and HLA in healthy donors. PCR was performed using 60 Vbeta and 13 Jbeta primers. Using immunoSEQ multiplex PCR, the repertoire was profiled, and TCRdb retains in-frame clones only, with some absent. The sample includes around 90,000 clones, around 76% seen only once; the top ten take 0.57%. Source material: PBMCs. The source of these receptors is a man aged 25 to 45 in good health and CMV-seronegative.

This CDR3 reads CASSQVQGVNSPLHF. In DNA form, the CDR3 reads TGCGCCAGCAGCCAAGTCCAGGGGGTTAATTCACCCCTCCACTTT. The V and J genes are TRBV4-3 and TRBJ1-6, with 7 bases identical to TRBD1. The junction had 3 bases not matched to a gene; V was cut back by 1 base and J by 6 bases. CDR3 size: 15 residues. Germline CDR1 and CDR2: LGHNA and YSLEER.

The chain recombines TRBV5-1 with TRBJ1-3; 7 nucleotides line up with TRBD1. Germline-derived CDR1 and CDR2 are SGHRS and YFSETQ. The length of the CDR3 is 17 residues. After removal of 4 bases from V and 2 bases from J, the junction contained 12 bases not matched to a gene. The CDR3 loop reads CASSLSEQTGPGNTIYF. In nucleotides, the CDR3 is TGCGCCAGCAGCCTCTCGGAACAGACAGGGCCTGGAAACACCATATATTTT.

The chain recombines TRBV7-2 with TRBJ1-2, with unresolved D. Germline lookup yields CDR1 SGHTA and CDR2 FQGNSA. This CDR3 is built from 12 residues. The V end lost 8 bases, the J end lost 2 bases, and 9 bases lay between the germline ends. The CDR3 spells CASFHENYGYTF. The CDR3 DNA sequence: TGTGCCAGCTTTCATGAGAACTATGGCTACACCTTC.

This chain uses TRBV10-1 with TRBJ2-3, with D unresolved. Germline CDR1 WNHNN, CDR2 SYGVQD (reference sequence). With 0 bases removed from V and 2 bases from J, the gap between germline ends came to 6 bases. The CDR3 length is 14 residues. CDR3 nucleotides: TGCGCCAGCAGTGAGTCTAGCAACACAGATACGCAGTATTTT. It encodes CASSESSNTDTQYF.

The J gene is TRBJ2-5, the V gene TRBV4-1, with 9 bases identical to TRBD2. Germline CDR1 reads MGHRA; CDR2 reads YSYEKL. The CDR3 has 19 residues. V dropped 1 base and J dropped 0; count of bases not matched to a gene: 12. The CDR3 region is CASSQGGPGTSLYQETQYF. In nucleotides, the CDR3 is TGCGCCAGCAGCCAAGGGGGGCCCGGGACTAGCTTGTACCAAGAGACCCAGTACTTC.

The chain recombines TRBV7-9 with TRBJ2-5, with a possible D match to TRBD1 (5 bases). V lost 4 bases, J lost 5 bases, and 11 bases lay in between. Germline CDR1 reads SEHNR; CDR2 reads FQNEAQ (reference sequence). The CDR3 loop spans 13 amino acids. The CDR3 region has the DNA TGTGCCAGCAGCTCCCCTGGGGCGGAGACCCAGTACTTC. Amino acid sequence: CASSSPGAETQYF.

The chain is built from TRBV19 and TRBJ1-5; TRBD1 matches 11 bases. The CDR3 length is 20 residues. After removal of 7 bases from V and 2 bases from J, the junction contained 19 bases not matched to a gene. Germline CDR1 is LNHDA and CDR2 is SQIVND (reference sequence). CDR3: CASKKGQGEPLLQGNQPQHF. CDR3 coding DNA: TGTGCCAGTAAAAAGGGACAGGGGGAACCTCTACTACAGGGCAATCAGCCCCAGCATTTT.

The count of this clone is one. At the DNA level, this CDR3 is encoded by other sequences in the same sample as well. The chain carries TRBV7-2 and TRBJ1-2, with 10 bases identical to TRBD1. From germline, CDR1 is SGHTA and CDR2 FQGNSA. The CDR3 loop spans 14 amino acids. Trimming cost V 5 bases and J 3 bases; bases outside gene matches: 3. This chain's CDR3 is CASSPGTGDYGYTF. The CDR3 nucleotides are TGTGCCAGCAGCCCCGGGACAGGGGACTATGGCTACACCTTC.

Only one count was recorded for this clone. V is TRBV9 and J is TRBJ1-4; weak D call: TRBD1 (5 bases). Germline V lookup: CDR1 SGDLS, CDR2 YYNGEE. The CDR3 consists of 15 residues. V was cut by 0 bases and J by 4 bases, with 10 bases left in between. DNA for the CDR3: TGTGCCAGCAGCGTAGACGGGGGACTTAATGAAAAACTGTTTTTT. Translating gives CASSVDGGLNEKLFF.

In this sample, this clone turned up a few times. V gene TRBV4-1 combines with J gene TRBJ1-5, with D tentatively TRBD1 (5 bases). Trimming cost V 5 bases and J 0 bases, with 14 bases left between them. Germline CDR1 and CDR2: MGHRA and YSYEKL. The CDR3 length is 16 residues. Here the CDR3 reads CASSLRQRNSNQPQHF. Written as DNA, the CDR3 is TGCGCCAGCAGCTTACGACAGAGAAATAGCAATCAGCCCCAGCATTTT.

The gene calls are TRBV9 and TRBJ1-2, with D uncertain. Germline CDR1 SGDLS, CDR2 YYNGEE. The V gene lost 6 bases and the J gene lost 8 bases, with 20 bases spanning the gap. The CDR3 length is 14 residues. The CDR3 nucleotides are TGTGCCAGCAACCTCAGTGGAGGTCTTGGGGGCTACACCTTC. Protein sequence: CASNLSGGLGGYTF.

The CDR3 DNA is TGTGCCAGCACCCTAGGAAACACCATATATTTT. This encodes CASTLGNTIYF. This sequence joins TRBV6-5 and TRBJ1-3, with D uncertain. Germline values: CDR1 MNHEY, CDR2 SVGAGI. Trimming left V 7 bases short and J 4 bases short, with 5 bases between. The CDR3 spans 11 residues.

The chain links TRBV5-4 to TRBJ1-1; D remains ambiguous. Trimming took 7 bases from V and 4 from J, leaving 17 bases between them. Germline lookup yields CDR1 SGHNT and CDR2 YYREEE (reference sequence). This CDR3 region has 14 residues. The CDR3 DNA is TGTGCCAGCCTGCTGGACGGGAGGGCCACTGAAGCTTTCTTT. Translation: CASLLDGRATEAFF.

The J gene is TRBJ2-7, the V gene TRBV6-5; D is perhaps TRBD1 (6 bases). This CDR3 has 14 amino acids. V was shortened by 6 bases and J by 4 bases, with 16 bases between the two germline ends. The V gene's germline CDR1 is MNHEY and CDR2 SVGAGI. In DNA form, the CDR3 reads TGTGCCAGCAGCGGCTGGACCCAGGGGTACGAGCAGTACTTC. This sequence encodes CASSGWTQGYEQYF.

This clone has more than one count but fewer than ten. This chain uses TRBV6-1 with TRBJ2-7; 9 bases agree with TRBD2. Germline CDR1 MNHNS, CDR2 SASEGT. V lost 6 bases and J lost 4; bases outside the gene matches: 4. The CDR3 is 13 amino acids. The CDR3 spells CASRREGGYEQYV. The CDR3 DNA reads TGTGCCAGCAGGCGGGAGGGCGGGTACGAGCAGTACGTC.

This clone was observed once. DNA for the CDR3: TGCGCCAGCAGCTTGGGAAAGGGGGACAGGGGCCATGGCTACACCTTC. Protein product: CASSLGKGDRGHGYTF. The rearrangement joins TRBV5-1 to TRBJ1-2; 10 bases map to TRBD1. Germline-derived CDR1 and CDR2 are SGHRS and YFSETQ. V shed 0 bases and J 6 bases; nucleotides not matched to a gene: 8. This CDR3 region has 16 residues. Supplemented by reference TRBV5-1 and TRBJ1-2, the full variable domain reads KAGVTQTPRYLIKTRGQQVTLSCSPISGHRSVSWYQQTPGQGLQFLFEYFSETQRNKGNFPGRFSGRQFSNSRSEMNVSTLELGDSALYLCASSLGKGDRGHGYTFGSGTRLTVV.

The rearrangement links TRBV5-1 to TRBJ2-3, with a weak D call TRBD1 (5 bases). Trimming removed 4 bases at V and 0 bases at J, with 9 bases between. The germline V gene has CDR1 SGHRS and CDR2 YFSETQ. CDR3 length equals 14 residues. DNA of the CDR3: TGCGCCAGCAGCCCCGACAGAAGCACAGATACGCAGTATTTT. This codes for CASSPDRSTDTQYF. The full variable domain, rest sourced from reference TRBV5-1 and TRBJ2-3, is KAGVTQTPRYLIKTRGQQVTLSCSPISGHRSVSWYQQTPGQGLQFLFEYFSETQRNKGNFPGRFSGRQFSNSRSEMNVSTLELGDSALYLCASSPDRSTDTQYFGPGTRLTVL.

The chain employs TRBV18 and TRBJ2-1, with 10 positions matching TRBD2. Germline trimming cut 0 bases from V and 5 bases from J; bases unmatched to any gene: 4. The CDR3 is 16 amino acids. CDR1 is KGHSH and CDR2 is LQKENI in the germline V gene. DNA for the CDR3: TGTGCCAGCTCACCACCGGGCCTAGCGGGGGACAATGAGCAGTTCTTC. Protein: CASSPPGLAGDNEQFF.

The chain carries TRBV19 and TRBJ2-5; perhaps TRBD1 as D (5 bases). The CDR3 loop spans 12 amino acids. Germline V gene sequence: CDR1 LNHDA, CDR2 SQIVND (reference sequence). V gave up 5 bases and J gave up 5 bases, with 9 bases separating them. The CDR3 sequence: CASSLGQETQYF. The CDR3, as DNA: TGTGCCAGTAGTCTGGGGCAGGAGACCCAGTACTTC.

The chain uses TRBV7-2 and TRBJ2-7; 8 nucleotides agree with TRBD2. The CDR3 length is 17 residues. Germline CDR1 and CDR2: SGHTA and FQGNSA. With V trimmed by 2 bases and J by 0 bases, 9 bases remained unmatched. CDR3: CASSLPIAGTYSYEQYF. CDR3 sequence (DNA): TGTGCCAGCAGCTTACCCATAGCGGGGACGTACTCCTACGAGCAGTACTTC.

The chain employs TRBV5-6 and TRBJ1-4, with TRBD1 identical over 8 bases. After removal of 3 bases from V and 6 bases from J, the junction contained 7 bases not matched to a gene. Germline V lookup: CDR1 SGHDT, CDR2 YYEEEE. The CDR3 has 15 amino acids. CDR3 in amino acids: CASSWGQDLDEKLFF. In DNA form, the CDR3 reads TGTGCCAGCAGCTGGGGACAGGATCTTGATGAAAAACTGTTTTTT.

The rearrangement uses TRBV18 and TRBJ2-7, with 8 nucleotides matching TRBD1. The end of the DNA is better explained by TRBJ2-5, so the J call may be wrong. The CDR3 is 16 amino acids. Germline V gene lookup returns CDR1 KGHSH and CDR2 LQKENI. CDR3 protein: CASSPPSGQGTGTQYF. The DNA of the CDR3 is TGTGCCAGCTCACCACCGTCCGGACAGGGTACCGGGACCCAGTACTTC.

The rearrangement links TRBV18 to TRBJ1-1; TRBD1 is a possible D gene (6 bases). CDR1 KGHSH and CDR2 LQKENI come from the germline V gene. V dropped 3 bases and J dropped 5 bases, with 13 bases sitting between them. The CDR3 loop spans 14 amino acids. As DNA, the CDR3 is TGTGCCAGCTCACCGGGACAAGAACGGACTGAAGCTTTCTTT. It codes for CASSPGQERTEAFF.

CDR3 residues: CASSLIGSTDTQYF. The CDR3 DNA is TGTGCCAGCAGCTTAATCGGGAGCACAGATACGCAGTATTTT. The genes are TRBV7-8 and TRBJ2-3; D unclear. The CDR3 is 14 amino acids. Germline CDR1 SGHVS, CDR2 FQNEAQ. V was pared by 2 bases and J by 0 bases, with 6 bases between. The variable domain in full, completed from reference TRBV7-8 and TRBJ2-3, reads GAGVSQSPRYKVAKRGQDVALRCDPISGHVSLFWYQQALGQGPEFLTYFQNEAQLDKSGLPSDRFFAERPEGSVSTLKIQRTQQEDSAVYLCASSLIGSTDTQYFGPGTRLTVL.

The chain links TRBV6-6 to TRBJ1-5; no clear D. V was trimmed by 8 bases and J by 0 bases, leaving 14 bases between them. CDR1 and CDR2 from the germline V gene are MNHNY and SVGAGI (reference sequence). The CDR3 covers 15 residues. The CDR3 here is CASLFSPGSNQPQHF. The CDR3 bases are TGTGCCAGCCTATTTTCGCCGGGTAGCAATCAGCCCCAGCATTTT.